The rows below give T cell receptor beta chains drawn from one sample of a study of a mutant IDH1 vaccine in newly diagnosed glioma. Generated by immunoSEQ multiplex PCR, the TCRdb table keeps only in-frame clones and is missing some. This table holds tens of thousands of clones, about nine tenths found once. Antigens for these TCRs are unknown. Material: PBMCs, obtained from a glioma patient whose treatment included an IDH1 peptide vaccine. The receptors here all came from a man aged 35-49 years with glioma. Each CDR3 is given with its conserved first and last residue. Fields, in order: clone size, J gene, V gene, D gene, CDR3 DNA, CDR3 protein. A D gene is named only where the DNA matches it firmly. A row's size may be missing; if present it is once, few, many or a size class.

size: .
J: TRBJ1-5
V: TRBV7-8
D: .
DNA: TGTGCCAGCAGCCTGGGGGGGTTGGGTCAGCCCCAGCATTTT
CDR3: CASSLGGLGQPQHF

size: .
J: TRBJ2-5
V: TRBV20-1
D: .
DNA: TGCAGCCCCCTGAGGTCAGAGACCCAGTACTTC
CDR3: CSPLRSETQYF

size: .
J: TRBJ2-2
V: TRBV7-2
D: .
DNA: TGTGCCAGCAGCACCACAGGGTTGAACACCGGGGAGCTGTTTTTT
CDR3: CASSTTGLNTGELFF

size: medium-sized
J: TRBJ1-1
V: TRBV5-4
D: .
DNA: TGTGCCAGCAGCTTGTGGGGGAAAGGGACTGAAGCTTTCTTT
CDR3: CASSLWGKGTEAFF

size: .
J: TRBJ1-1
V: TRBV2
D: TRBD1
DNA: TGTGCCACCTTAGGACAGGGGGACACTGAAGCTTTCTTT
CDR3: CATLGQGDTEAFF

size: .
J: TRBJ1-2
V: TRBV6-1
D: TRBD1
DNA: TGTGCCAGCAGTGTAGAACAGGGGGTCGGGGGCTACACCTTC
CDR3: CASSVEQGVGGYTF

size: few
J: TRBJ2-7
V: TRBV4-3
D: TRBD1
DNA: TGCGCCAGCAGCCAAGTCGGACAGGTTAGCTCCTACGAGCAGTACTTC
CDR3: CASSQVGQVSSYEQYF

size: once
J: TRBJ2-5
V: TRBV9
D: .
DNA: TGTGCCAGCAGCGTAGCGGGAGGCAGGGGTCTGCAAGAGACCCAGTACTTC
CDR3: CASSVAGGRGLQETQYF

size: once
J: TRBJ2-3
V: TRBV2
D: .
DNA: TGTGCCAGCAGCGGTTCCGGGACTCACACAGATACGCAGTATTTT
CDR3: CASSGSGTHTDTQYF

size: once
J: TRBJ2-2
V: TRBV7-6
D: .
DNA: TGTGCCAGCAGCCCCAGGGGTAGCGGGGAGCTGTTTTTT
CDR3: CASSPRGSGELFF

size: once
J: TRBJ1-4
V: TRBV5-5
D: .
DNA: TGTGCCAGCAGCTTGGGGAGCGCAACTAATGAAAAACTGTTTTTT
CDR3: CASSLGSATNEKLFF

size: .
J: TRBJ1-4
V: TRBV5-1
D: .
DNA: TGCGCCAGCAGGCCTGACGGGGCAACTAATGAAAAACTGTTTTTT
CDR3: CASRPDGATNEKLFF

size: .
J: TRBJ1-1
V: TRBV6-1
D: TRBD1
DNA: TGTGCCAGCAGTAAGCAGGGGGCCATTGAAGCTTTCTTT
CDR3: CASSKQGAIEAFF

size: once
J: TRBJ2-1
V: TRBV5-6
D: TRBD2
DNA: TGTGCCAGCAGCTTGGCCCCAGCGGGAGTAGTCCATGAGCAGTTCTTC
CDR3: CASSLAPAGVVHEQFF

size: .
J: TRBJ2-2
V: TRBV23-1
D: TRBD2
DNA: TGCGCCAGCAGTCAATACGTGACTAGCGGTTATAACACCGGGGAGCTGTTTTTT
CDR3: CASSQYVTSGYNTGELFF

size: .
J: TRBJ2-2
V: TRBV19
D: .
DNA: TGTGCCAGTAGTATATCGTCGGGAGTTTACACCGGGGAGCTGTTTTTT
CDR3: CASSISSGVYTGELFF

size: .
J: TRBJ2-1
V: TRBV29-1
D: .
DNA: TGCAGCGTTGAGGTAGCGGTCTCCTACAATGAGCAGTTCTTC
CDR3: CSVEVAVSYNEQFF

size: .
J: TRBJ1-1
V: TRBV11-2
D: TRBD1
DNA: TGTGCCAGCAGCTGGGAGACAGGGGGCCCGAACACTGAAGCTTTCTTT
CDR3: CASSWETGGPNTEAFF

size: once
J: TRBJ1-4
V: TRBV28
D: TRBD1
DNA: TGTGCCAGCAGTGCCCTAGCCCTGACAGGGATGGACGAAAAACTGTTTTTT
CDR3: CASSALALTGMDEKLFF

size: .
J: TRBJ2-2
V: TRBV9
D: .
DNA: TGTGCCAGCGGGTCGGGCGCGAACACCGGGGAGCTGTTTTTT
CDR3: CASGSGANTGELFF

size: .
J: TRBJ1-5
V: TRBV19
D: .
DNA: TGTGCCAGTAGTATTAGTCCCTATCAGCCCCAGCATTTT
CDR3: CASSISPYQPQHF

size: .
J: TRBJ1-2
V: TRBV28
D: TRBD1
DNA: TGTGCCAGCAGTTTAGTACAGGGGGGGTATGGCTACACCTTC
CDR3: CASSLVQGGYGYTF

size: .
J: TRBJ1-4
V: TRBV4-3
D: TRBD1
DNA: TGCGCCAGCAGCCATGACAGGGGGAATGAAAAACTGTTTTTT
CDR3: CASSHDRGNEKLFF

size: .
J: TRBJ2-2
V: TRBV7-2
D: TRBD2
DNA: TGTGCCAGCACGGGACTAGGGGACACCGGGGAGCTGTTTTTT
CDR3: CASTGLGDTGELFF

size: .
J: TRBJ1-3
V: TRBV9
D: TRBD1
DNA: TGTGCCAGCGCAACAGGGGCCTCTGGAAACACCATATATTTT
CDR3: CASATGASGNTIYF

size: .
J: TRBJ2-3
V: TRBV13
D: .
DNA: TGTGCCAGCAGCTTAGATGGCAGTGCCACAGATACGCAGTATTTT
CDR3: CASSLDGSATDTQYF

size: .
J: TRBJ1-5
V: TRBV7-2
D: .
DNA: TGTGCCAGCAGCTTAGCTGGCCTAAGCAATCAGCCCCAGCATTTT
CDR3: CASSLAGLSNQPQHF

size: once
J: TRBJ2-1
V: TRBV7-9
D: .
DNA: TGTGCCAGCTTCGGACAGAGCCATATGGGTGAGCAGTTCTTC
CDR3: CASFGQSHMGEQFF

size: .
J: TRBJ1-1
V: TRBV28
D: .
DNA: TGTGCCAGCAGTTTCGCAGTAGTAGGCACTGAAGCTTTCTTT
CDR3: CASSFAVVGTEAFF

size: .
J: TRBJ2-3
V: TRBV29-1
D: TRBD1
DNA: TGCAGCGTTGAAGAGGGGTCGAAACAACTCGGGACAGGGCGTTATACGCAGTATTTT
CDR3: CSVEEGSKQLGTGRYTQYF

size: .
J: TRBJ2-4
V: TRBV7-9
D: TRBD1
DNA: TGTGCCAGCAGCTACGGGCCAACAGGGGATCAGGACATTCAGTACTTC
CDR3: CASSYGPTGDQDIQYF

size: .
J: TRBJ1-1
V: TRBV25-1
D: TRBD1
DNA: TGTGCCAGCAGTGCCGACAGGGCTGGAGCTTTCTTT
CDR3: CASSADRAGAFF

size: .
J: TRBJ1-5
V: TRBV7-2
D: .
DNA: TGTGCCAGCAGCTTATTCGGGGATGGCAATCAGCCCCAGCATTTT
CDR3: CASSLFGDGNQPQHF

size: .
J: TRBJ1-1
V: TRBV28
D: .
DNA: TGTGCCAGCAGTCACGGTGGAGGGCCCACTGAAGCTTTCTTT
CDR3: CASSHGGGPTEAFF

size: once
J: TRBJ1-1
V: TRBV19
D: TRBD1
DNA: TGTGCCACCCGGCGGGGCAGGGGGAATACTGAAGCTTTCTTT
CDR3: CATRRGRGNTEAFF

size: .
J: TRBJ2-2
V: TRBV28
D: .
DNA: TGTGCCAGCGAACCGCTTGCGGGAAGGGGGACCGGGGAGCTGTTTTTT
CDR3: CASEPLAGRGTGELFF

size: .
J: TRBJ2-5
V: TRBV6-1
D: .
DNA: TGTGCCAGCAGCCAGGACCTTCAGACCCAGTACTTC
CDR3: CASSQDLQTQYF

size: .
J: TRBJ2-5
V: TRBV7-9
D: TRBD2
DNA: TGTGCCAGCAGTCGGAGCGGGGGGGCAAAAGAGACCCAGTACTTC
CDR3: CASSRSGGAKETQYF

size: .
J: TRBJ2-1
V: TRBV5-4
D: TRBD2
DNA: TGTGCCAGCAGCTCAGCGGGGGAGAACTACAATGAGCAGTTCTTC
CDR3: CASSSAGENYNEQFF

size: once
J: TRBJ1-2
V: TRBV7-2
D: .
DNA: TGTGCCAGCAGCTTTGGCCTTTACTATGGCTACACCTTC
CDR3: CASSFGLYYGYTF

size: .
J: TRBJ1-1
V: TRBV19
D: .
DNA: TGTGCCAGTAGTACCCCGGGGGCGAACACTGAAGCTTTCTTT
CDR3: CASSTPGANTEAFF

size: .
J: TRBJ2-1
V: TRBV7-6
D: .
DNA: TGTGCCAGCAGCTTAGCGACAACTCACAATGAGCAGTTCTTC
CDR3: CASSLATTHNEQFF

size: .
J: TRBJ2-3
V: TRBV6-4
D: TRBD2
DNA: TGTGCCAGCAGTGAATTCTCCAGCGGGGACGCAGATACGCAGTATTTT
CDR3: CASSEFSSGDADTQYF

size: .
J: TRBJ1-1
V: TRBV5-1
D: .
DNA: TGCGCCAGCAGCTGGGAAGGGCCTGACGCTTTCTTT
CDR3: CASSWEGPDAFF

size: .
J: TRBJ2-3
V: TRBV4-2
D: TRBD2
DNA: TGTGCCAGCAGCCAGGTGGGAGGGAGCGCATTCGATACGCAGTATTTT
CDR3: CASSQVGGSAFDTQYF

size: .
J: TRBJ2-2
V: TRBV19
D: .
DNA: TGTGCCAGTAGTATTGGCTCAAACACCGGGGAGCTGTTTTTT
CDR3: CASSIGSNTGELFF

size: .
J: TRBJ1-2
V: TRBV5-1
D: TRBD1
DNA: TGCGCCAGCAGCCCCCGATCTAAGGACAGGGACTATGGCTACACCTTC
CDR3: CASSPRSKDRDYGYTF

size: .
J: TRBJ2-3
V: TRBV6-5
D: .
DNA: TGTGCCGCCGGAAGGAGAGCTAGCACAGATACGCAGTATTTT
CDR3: CAAGRRASTDTQYF

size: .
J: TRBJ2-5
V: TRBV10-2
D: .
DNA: TGCGCCAGCAGTGAGAATCTAGCAAAGACCCAGTACTTC
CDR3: CASSENLAKTQYF

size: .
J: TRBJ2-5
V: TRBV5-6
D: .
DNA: TGTGCCAGCAGTCAAACAGGGTATCAAGAGACCCAGTACTTC
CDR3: CASSQTGYQETQYF

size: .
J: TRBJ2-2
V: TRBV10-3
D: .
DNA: TGTGCCATCAGTGACCCTTTAATGCTAGCAGGCGGGGAGCTGTTTTTT
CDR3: CAISDPLMLAGGELFF

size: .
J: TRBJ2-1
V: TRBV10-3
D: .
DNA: TGTGCCATCAGTGAGAGTCCAGCGGGCTCCTACAATGAGCAGTTCTTC
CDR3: CAISESPAGSYNEQFF

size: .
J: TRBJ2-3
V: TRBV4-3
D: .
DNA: TGCGCCAGCAGCCAAGACCGCTCCCGGGGTCCAGATACGCAGTATTTT
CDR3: CASSQDRSRGPDTQYF

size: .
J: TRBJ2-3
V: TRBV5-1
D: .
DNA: TGCGCCAGCAGCTTGAAGGGTTTGCTGAGCACAGATACGCAGTATTTT
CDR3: CASSLKGLLSTDTQYF

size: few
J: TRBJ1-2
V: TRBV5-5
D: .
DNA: TGTGCCAGCAGCTTGGAGGGACGGACAAACTATGGCTACACCTTC
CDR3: CASSLEGRTNYGYTF

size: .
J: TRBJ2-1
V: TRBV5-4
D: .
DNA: TGTGCCAGCAGCTTGCGGGGGGCGGACAATGAGCAGTTCTTC
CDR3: CASSLRGADNEQFF

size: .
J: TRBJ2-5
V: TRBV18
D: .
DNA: TGTGCCAGCTTAACACAGGCCTTTCCAGAGACCCAGTACTTC
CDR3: CASLTQAFPETQYF

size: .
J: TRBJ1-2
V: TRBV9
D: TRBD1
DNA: TGTGCCAGCAGCGCCGCAGGGGGCGCGGGGGGCTATGGCTACACCTTC
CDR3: CASSAAGGAGGYGYTF